The 15 T cell receptor beta chains below all came from one sample that was sequenced in a study of CXCR3-negative and CXCR3-positive naive CD8 T cells (dated by TCRdb to about 2019). The run used a NextSeq 550. The Human TCR Profiling Kit (MiLaboratory) was used to prepare UMI-labeled 5' RACE TRB cDNA libraries. TCRdb reprocessed the reads; each CDR3 protein sequence makes one entry, and DNA is unavailable. The sample table includes about 43,000 distinct CDR3 sequences. Roughly 14% of the sample rests with the top ten. Sequencing used memory CD8+ T cells from blood. In the paper's terms, the cell subset or site label means: conventional CD8+ memory T cells (TMEM), sorted as controls. The receptor source for this set is a human donor in good health. Some clones in this sample may be carry-over from other donors' samples.

This chain joins TRBV10-1 and TRBJ2-7; the D call from TCRdb, TRBD1, cannot be confirmed without DNA. This CDR3 comprises 13 residues. Germline V lookup: CDR1 WNHNN, CDR2 SYGVQD (reference sequence). CDR3 protein: CASSPHRELEQYF.

The chain employs TRBV28 and TRBJ2-5; TCRdb's assignment of TRBD2 cannot be checked, as there is no DNA. CDR3 size: 15 residues. CDR1 MDHEN and CDR2 SYDVKM come from the germline V gene. Here the CDR3 reads CASSFVAGGQETQYF.

The CDR3 protein is CASSQVLEMNTGELVF. The rearrangement uses TRBV4-1 and TRBJ2-2. CDR3 length equals 16 residues. Germline lookup yields CDR1 MGHRA and CDR2 YSYEKL.

The V call is TRBV14, the J call TRBJ2-1; TCRdb gives TRBD1 as the D gene, but with no DNA this cannot be confirmed. Germline CDR1 reads SGHDN; CDR2 reads FVKESK. The CDR3 contains 16 residues. This CDR3 is CASSQEKPARRGEQFF.

V is TRBV28 and J is TRBJ2-7; TCRdb's D call, TRBD1, is unchecked because there is no DNA. Germline V gene lookup returns CDR1 MDHEN and CDR2 SYDVKM. The length of the CDR3 is 12 residues. The CDR3 spells CASSSTGLEQYF.

V is TRBV29-1 and J is TRBJ1-5; TCRdb picks TRBD1, but there is no DNA to check that call. The CDR3 runs to 16 residues. Germline CDR1 and CDR2: SQVTM and ANQGSEA. CDR3 in amino acids: CSVVTGGPYSNQPQHF.

The chain is built from TRBV4-1 and TRBJ1-1; the TCRdb call, TRBD1, lacks DNA for checking. The CDR3 has 15 residues. Germline lookup yields CDR1 MGHRA and CDR2 YSYEKL. The CDR3 reads CASSQADTLNTEAFF.

The chain is built from TRBV12-3 or TRBV12-4 and TRBJ1-1; the D call of TRBD1 rests on TCRdb alone, since no DNA is present to check it. This CDR3 region has 15 residues. The CDR3 region is CASNQGGTPNTEAFF.

The V gene is TRBV6-5, the J gene TRBJ2-7; TCRdb gives TRBD1 as the D gene, but with no DNA this cannot be confirmed. The CDR3 spans 13 residues. Germline V gene lookup returns CDR1 MNHEY and CDR2 SVGAGI. CDR3 region: CASSYGGLHEQYF.

The chain has TRBV20-1 and TRBJ1-2; TCRdb lists TRBD1, though no DNA is available to test this call. Germline lookup yields CDR1 DFQATT and CDR2 SNEGSKA (reference sequence). The CDR3 is 15 amino acids. CDR3 sequence reads: CSALDREFKNYGYTF.

V usage is TRBV23-1 and J usage is TRBJ2-4; absent DNA, TCRdb's TRBD1 call cannot be checked. TRBV23-1 falls under the ORF class, with uncertain function. CDR3 length: 17 residues. CDR3 loop: CASSQSEGTGGVHIQYF.

The chain combines TRBV5-1 with TRBJ2-1; TCRdb selects TRBD2, and the lack of DNA leaves this call unchecked. Germline lookup yields CDR1 SGHRS and CDR2 YFSETQ. The CDR3 totals 17 residues. This CDR3 is CASSLEGSGSSYNEQFF.

The chain is built from TRBV28 and TRBJ2-3; TCRdb names TRBD1, which stays unverified in the absence of DNA. The CDR3 contains 14 residues. Germline lookup yields CDR1 MDHEN and CDR2 SYDVKM. CDR3 region: CASSLSGGANTQYF. The full variable domain, with the rest looked up from reference TRBV28 and TRBJ2-3, is DVKVTQSSRYLVKRTGEKVFLECVQDMDHENMFWYRQDPGLGLRLIYFSYDVKMKEKGDIPEGYSVSREKKERFSLILESASTNQTSMYLCASSLSGGANTQYFGPGTRLTVL.

The chain joins TRBV2 to TRBJ2-1; TCRdb's D call of TRBD2 is untestable without DNA. Germline V CDR1 and CDR2: SNHLY, FYNNEI. This CDR3 comprises 16 residues. This chain's CDR3 is CASSETSGGLYNEQFF.

V gene TRBV3-1 combines with J gene TRBJ2-7. The CDR3 contains 14 residues. Germline CDR1 and CDR2: LGHDT and YNNKEL (reference sequence). Here the CDR3 reads CASSQDRGSYEQYF.